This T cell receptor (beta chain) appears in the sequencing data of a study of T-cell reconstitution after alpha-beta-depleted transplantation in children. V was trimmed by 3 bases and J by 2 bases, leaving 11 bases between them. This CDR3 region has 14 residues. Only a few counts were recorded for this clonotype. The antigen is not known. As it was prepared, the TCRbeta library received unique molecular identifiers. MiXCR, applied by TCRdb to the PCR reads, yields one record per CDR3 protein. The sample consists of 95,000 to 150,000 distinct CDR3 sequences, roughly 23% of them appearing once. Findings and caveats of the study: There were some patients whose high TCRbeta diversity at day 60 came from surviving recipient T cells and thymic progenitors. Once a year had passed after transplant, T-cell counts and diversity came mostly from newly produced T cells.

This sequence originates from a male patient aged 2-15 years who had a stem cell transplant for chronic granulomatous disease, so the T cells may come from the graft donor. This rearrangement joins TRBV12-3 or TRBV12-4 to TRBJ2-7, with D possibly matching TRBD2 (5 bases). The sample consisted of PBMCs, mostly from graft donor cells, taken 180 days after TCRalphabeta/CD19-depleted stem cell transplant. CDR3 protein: CASSLTLGAYEQYF. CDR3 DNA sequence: TGTGCCAGCAGTTTGACACTAGGAGCCTACGAGCAGTACTTC.